This TCR beta chain was retrieved from a study of blood T cells in healthy people across ages. A second PCR of roughly 7 to 11 cycles used a sample-barcoded 5' primer and a J-beta primer mix. TCRdb re-called the 5' RACE reads through MiXCR, storing one row per CDR3 protein. Among 1.5 million to 1.8 million distinct CDR3 sequences, roughly 43% were seen once, and the ten largest hold approximately 4.1%. V lost 0 bases, J lost 4 bases, and 6 bases lay in between. The CDR3 totals 14 residues. Germline CDR1 and CDR2: SEHNR and FQNEAQ (reference sequence). The rearrangement links TRBV7-9 to TRBJ2-2; no clear D gene. This receptor was identified in a woman under 30 in good health. Specimen: blood. The DNA of the CDR3 is TGTGCCAGCAGCTTAGCAAGGCTCACCGGGGAGCTGTTTTTT. As protein: CASSLARLTGELFF.